This T cell receptor (beta chain) emerged from a study of T cell changes during pregnancy in multiple sclerosis (dated by TCRdb to about 2019). Some background on the complete study: The study looked at changes in the T cell repertoire across pregnancy in women with multiple sclerosis.

The library relied on the immunoSEQ multiplex PCR assay. This is the immuneACCESS table as TCRdb keeps it, with only in-frame sequences that have V and J called. A part of the clones is gone; compared with another copy, unresolved V genes explain less than half, and the rest is unexplained. This sample lists some 74,000 clones; 80% to 95% were detected once. The ten top clones hold roughly 3.3% of the sample. This clone was recorded a few times. What this receptor recognizes is not known. No much larger clone exists at a distance of one base, and base qualities are not known. The CDR3 holds 15 amino acids from the cysteine to the phenylalanine. The entry retains the CDR3 DNA only, 45 bases that are in frame from base 1. CDR1 and CDR2 are drawn from the germline V gene: MRHNA, SNTAGT. V is trimmed back by 0 bases and J by 2 bases, and the junction contains 1 base that no gene match accounts for.

This chain joins TRBV6-4 to TRBJ1-5; 7 central nucleotides agree with TRBD1. Sequenced here: peripheral blood, sampled after pregnancy. The clonotype originates from a female donor in good health, enrolled as a control in a pregnancy study. The bases read TGTGCCAGCAGTGACTCAGGACAGGGCAATCAGCCCCAGCATTTT. Its protein is CASSDSGQGNQPQHF.